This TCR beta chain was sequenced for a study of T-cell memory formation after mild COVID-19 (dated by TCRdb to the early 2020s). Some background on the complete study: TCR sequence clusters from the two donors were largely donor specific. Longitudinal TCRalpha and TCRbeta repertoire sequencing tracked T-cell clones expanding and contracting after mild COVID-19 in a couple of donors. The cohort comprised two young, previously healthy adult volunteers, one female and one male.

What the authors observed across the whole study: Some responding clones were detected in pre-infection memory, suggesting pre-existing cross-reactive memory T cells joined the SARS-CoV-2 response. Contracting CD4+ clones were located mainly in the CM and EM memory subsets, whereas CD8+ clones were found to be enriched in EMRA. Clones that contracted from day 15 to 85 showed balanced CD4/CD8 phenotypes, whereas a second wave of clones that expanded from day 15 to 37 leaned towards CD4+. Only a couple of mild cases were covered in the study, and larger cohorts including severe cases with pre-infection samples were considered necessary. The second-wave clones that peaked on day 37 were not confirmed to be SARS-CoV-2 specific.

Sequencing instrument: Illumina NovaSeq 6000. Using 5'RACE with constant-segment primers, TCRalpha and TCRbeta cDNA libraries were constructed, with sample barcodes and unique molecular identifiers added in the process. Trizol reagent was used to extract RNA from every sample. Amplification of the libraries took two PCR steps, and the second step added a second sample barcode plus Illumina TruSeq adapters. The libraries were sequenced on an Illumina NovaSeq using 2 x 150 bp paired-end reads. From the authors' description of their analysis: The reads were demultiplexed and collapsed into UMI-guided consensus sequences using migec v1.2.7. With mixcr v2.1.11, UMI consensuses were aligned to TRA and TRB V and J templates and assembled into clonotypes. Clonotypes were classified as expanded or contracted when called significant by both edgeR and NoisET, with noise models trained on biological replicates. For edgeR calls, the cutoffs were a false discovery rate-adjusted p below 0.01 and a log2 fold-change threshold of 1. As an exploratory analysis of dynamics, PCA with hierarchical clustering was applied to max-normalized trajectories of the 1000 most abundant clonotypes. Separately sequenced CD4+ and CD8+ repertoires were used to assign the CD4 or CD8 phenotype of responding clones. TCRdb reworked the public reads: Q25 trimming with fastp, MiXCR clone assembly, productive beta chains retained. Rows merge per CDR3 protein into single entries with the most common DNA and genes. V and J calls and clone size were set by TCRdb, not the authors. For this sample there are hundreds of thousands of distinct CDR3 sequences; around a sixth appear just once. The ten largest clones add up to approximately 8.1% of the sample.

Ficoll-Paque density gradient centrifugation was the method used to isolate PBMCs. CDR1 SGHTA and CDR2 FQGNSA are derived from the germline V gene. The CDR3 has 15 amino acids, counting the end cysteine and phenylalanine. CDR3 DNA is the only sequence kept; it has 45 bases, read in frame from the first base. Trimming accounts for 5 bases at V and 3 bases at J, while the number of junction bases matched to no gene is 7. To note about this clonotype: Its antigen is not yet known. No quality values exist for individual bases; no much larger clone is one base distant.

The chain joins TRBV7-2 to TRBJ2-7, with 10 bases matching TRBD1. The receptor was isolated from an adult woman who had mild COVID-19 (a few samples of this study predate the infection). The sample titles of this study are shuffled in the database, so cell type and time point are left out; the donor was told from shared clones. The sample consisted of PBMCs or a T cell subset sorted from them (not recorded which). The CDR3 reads CASSPWTGGNYEQYF. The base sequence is TGTGCCAGCAGCCCGTGGACAGGGGGAAACTACGAGCAGTACTTC.